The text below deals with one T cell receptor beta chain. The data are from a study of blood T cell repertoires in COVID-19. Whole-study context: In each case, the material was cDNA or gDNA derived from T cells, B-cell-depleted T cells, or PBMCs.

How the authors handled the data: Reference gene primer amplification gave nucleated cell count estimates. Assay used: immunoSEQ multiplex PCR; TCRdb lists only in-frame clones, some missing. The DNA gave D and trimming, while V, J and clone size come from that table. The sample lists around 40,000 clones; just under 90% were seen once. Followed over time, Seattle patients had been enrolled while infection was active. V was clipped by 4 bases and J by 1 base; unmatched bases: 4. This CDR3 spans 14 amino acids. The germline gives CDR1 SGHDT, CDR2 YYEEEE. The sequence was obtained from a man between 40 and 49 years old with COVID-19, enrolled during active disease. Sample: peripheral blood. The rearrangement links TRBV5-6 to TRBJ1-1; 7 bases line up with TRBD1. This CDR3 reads CASSKQGRNTEAFF. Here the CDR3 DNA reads TGTGCCAGCAGCAAACAGGGGAGGAACACTGAAGCTTTCTTT.